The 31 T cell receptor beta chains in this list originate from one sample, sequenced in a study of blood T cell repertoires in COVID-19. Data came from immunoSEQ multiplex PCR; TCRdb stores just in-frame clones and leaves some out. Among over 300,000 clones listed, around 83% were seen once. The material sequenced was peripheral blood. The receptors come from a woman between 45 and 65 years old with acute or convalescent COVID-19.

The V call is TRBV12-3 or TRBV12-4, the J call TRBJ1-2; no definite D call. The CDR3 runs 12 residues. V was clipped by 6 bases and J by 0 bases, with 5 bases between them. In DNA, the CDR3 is TGTGCCAGCAGCGAGGCTAACTATGGCTACACCTTC. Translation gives CASSEANYGYTF.

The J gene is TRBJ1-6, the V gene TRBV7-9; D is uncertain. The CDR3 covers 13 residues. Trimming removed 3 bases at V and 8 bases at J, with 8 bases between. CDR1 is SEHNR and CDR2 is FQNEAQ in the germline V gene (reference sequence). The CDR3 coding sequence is TGTGCCAGCAGCTTCGGGGTTGATTCACCCCTCCACTTT. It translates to CASSFGVDSPLHF.

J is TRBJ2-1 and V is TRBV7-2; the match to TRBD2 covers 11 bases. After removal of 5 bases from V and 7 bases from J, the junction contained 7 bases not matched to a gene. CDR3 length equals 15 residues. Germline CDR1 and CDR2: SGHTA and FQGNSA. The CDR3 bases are TGTGCCAGCAGCAATAGCGGGGGGGCGGTAAATGAGCAGTTCTTC. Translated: CASSNSGGAVNEQFF.

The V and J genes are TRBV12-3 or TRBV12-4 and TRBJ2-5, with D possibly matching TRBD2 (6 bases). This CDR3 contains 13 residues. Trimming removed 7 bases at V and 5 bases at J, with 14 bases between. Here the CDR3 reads CASTWGVEETQYF. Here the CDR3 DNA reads TGTGCCAGCACCTGGGGGGTTGAGGAGACCCAGTACTTC.

The CDR3 spells CASSWGQNQPQHF. CDR3 in DNA: TGTGCCAGCAGCTGGGGACAGAATCAGCCCCAGCATTTT. The chain is built from TRBV5-8 and TRBJ1-5, with TRBD1 identical over 7 bases. The CDR3 length is 13 residues. V was pared by 3 bases and J by 4 bases, with 1 base of the junction left unmatched. The V gene's germline CDR1 is SGHTS and CDR2 YDEGEE.

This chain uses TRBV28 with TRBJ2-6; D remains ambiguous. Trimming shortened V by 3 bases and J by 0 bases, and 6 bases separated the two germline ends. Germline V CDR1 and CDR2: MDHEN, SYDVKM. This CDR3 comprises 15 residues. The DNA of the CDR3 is TGTGCCAGCAGTTTCAGTAACTCTGGGGCCAACGTCCTGACTTTC. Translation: CASSFSNSGANVLTF.

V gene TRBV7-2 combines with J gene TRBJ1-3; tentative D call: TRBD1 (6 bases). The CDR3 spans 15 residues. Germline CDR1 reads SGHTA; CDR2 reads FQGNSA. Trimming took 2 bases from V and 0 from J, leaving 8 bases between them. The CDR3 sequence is CASSLQGSSGNTIYF. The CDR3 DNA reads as TGTGCCAGCAGCTTACAGGGGAGCTCTGGAAACACCATATATTTT. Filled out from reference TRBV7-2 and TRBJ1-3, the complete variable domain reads GAGVSQSPSNKVTEKGKDVELRCDPISGHTALYWYRQSLGQGLEFLIYFQGNSAPDKSGLPSDRFSAERTGGSVSTLTIQRTQQEDSAVYLCASSLQGSSGNTIYFGEGSWLTVV.

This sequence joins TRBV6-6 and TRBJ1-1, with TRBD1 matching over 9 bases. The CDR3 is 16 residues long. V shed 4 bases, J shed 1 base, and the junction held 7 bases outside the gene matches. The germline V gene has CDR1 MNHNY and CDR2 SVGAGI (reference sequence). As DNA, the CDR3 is TGTGCCAGCAGTTCCGGACAGGGGATGGGGAACACTGAAGCTTTCTTT. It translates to CASSSGQGMGNTEAFF.

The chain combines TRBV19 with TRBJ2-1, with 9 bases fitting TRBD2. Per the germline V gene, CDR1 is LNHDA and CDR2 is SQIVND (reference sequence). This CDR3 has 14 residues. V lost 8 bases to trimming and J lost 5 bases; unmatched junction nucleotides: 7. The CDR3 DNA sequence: TGTGCCAGTCAATTTAGCGGGAGTGACAATGAGCAGTTCTTC. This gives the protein CASQFSGSDNEQFF. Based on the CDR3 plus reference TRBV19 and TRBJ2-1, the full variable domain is DGGITQSPKYLFRKEGQNVTLSCEQNLNHDAMYWYRQDPGQGLRLIYYSQIVNDFQKGDIAEGYSVSREKKESFPLTVTSAQKNPTAFYLCASQFSGSDNEQFFGPGTRLTVL.

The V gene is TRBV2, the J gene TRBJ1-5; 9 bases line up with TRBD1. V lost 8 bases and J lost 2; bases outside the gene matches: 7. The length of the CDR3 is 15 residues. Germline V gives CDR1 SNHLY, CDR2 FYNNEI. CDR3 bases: TGTGCCAGCGGTACAGGGGGCCTAGGCAATCAGCCCCAGCATTTT. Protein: CASGTGGLGNQPQHF.

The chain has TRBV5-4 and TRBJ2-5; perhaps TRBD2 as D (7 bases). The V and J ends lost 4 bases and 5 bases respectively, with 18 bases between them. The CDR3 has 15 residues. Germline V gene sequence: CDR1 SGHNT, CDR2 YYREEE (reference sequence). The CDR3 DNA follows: TGTGCCAGCAGCCCTTCTGGGGGGGCGGGTGAGACCCAGTACTTC. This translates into CASSPSGGAGETQYF.

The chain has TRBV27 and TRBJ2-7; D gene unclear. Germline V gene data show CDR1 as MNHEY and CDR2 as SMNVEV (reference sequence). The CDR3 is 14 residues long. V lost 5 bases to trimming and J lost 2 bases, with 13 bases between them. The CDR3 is CASSRIANAYEQYF. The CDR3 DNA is TGTGCCAGCAGTCGCATAGCAAATGCCTACGAGCAGTACTTC.

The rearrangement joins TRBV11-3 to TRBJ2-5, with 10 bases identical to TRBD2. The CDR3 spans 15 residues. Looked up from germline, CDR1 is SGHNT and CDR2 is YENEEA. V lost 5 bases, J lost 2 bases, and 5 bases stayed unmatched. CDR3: CASSLGTSVQETQYF. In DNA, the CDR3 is TGTGCCAGCAGCCTCGGGACTAGCGTACAAGAGACCCAGTACTTC.

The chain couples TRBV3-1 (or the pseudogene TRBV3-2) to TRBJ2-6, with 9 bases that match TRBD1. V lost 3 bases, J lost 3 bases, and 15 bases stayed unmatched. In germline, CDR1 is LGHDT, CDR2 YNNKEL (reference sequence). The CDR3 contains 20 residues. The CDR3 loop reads CASSHEGQGSNSRGANVLTF. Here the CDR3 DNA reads TGTGCCAGCAGCCATGAGGGACAGGGCTCCAATTCGCGTGGGGCCAACGTCCTGACTTTC.

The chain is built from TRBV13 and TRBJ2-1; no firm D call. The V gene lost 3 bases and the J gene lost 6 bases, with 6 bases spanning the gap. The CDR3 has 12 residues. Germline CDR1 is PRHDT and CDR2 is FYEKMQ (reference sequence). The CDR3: CASSFPRNEQFF. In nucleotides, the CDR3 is TGTGCCAGCAGCTTTCCCCGCAATGAGCAGTTCTTC.

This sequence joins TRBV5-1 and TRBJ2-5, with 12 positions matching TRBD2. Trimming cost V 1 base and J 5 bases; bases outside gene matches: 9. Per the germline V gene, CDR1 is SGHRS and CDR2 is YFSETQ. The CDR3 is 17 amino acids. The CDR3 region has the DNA TGCGCCAGCAGCTTGAATGTTCTAGCGGGAGGGCAGGAGACCCAGTACTTC. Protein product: CASSLNVLAGGQETQYF.

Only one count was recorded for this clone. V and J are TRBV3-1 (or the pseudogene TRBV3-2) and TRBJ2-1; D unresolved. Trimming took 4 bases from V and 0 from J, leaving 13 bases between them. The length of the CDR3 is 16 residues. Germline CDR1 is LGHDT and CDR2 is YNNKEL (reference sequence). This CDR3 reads CASSPLGSSSYNEQFF. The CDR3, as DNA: TGTGCCAGCAGCCCCCTCGGGTCTAGCTCCTACAATGAGCAGTTCTTC.

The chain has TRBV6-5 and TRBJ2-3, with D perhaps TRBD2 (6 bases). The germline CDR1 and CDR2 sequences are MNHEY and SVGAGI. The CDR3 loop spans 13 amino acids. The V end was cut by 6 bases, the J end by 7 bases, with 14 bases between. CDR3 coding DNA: TGTGCCAGCAGCCGACTAGGCTCCCATACGCAGTATTTT. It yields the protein CASSRLGSHTQYF.

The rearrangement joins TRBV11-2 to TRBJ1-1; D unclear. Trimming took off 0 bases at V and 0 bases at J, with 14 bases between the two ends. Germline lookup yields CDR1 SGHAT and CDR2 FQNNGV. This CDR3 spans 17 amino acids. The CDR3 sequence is CASSLDSIRGLNTEAFF. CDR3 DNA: TGTGCCAGCAGCTTAGATTCTATTCGAGGGCTGAACACTGAAGCTTTCTTT.

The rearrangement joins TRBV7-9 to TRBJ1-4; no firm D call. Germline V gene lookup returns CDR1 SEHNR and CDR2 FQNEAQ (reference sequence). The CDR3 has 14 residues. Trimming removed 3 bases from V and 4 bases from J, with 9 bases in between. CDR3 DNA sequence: TGTGCCAGCAGCTTGATGAGCGTTAATGAAAAACTGTTTTTT. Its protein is CASSLMSVNEKLFF.

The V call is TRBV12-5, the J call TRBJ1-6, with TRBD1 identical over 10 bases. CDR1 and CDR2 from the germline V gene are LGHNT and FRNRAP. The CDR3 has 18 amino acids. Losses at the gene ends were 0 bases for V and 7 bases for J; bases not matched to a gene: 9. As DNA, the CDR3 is TGTGCTAGTGGTTTGGTACTGGGACAGGGGATCGAGAATTCACCCCTCCACTTT. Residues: CASGLVLGQGIENSPLHF.

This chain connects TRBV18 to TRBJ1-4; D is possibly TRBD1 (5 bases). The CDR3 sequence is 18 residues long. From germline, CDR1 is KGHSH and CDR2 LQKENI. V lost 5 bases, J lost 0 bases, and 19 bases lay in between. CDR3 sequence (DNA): TGTGCCAGCTCAGCCTACCAACTGGGGGGAGCAACTAATGAAAAACTGTTTTTT. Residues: CASSAYQLGGATNEKLFF. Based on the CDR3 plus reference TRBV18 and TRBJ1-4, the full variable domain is NAGVMQNPRHLVRRRGQEARLRCSPMKGHSHVYWYRQLPEEGLKFMVYLQKENIIDESGMPKERFSAEFPKEGPSILRIQQVVRGDSAAYFCASSAYQLGGATNEKLFFGSGTQLSVL.

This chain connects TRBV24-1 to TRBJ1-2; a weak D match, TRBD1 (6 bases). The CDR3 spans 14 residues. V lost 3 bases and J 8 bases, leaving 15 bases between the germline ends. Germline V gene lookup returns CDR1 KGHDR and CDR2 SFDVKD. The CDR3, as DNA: TGTGCCACCAGTGATCAGGACAGATTTTGGGGCTACACCTTC. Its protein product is CATSDQDRFWGYTF.

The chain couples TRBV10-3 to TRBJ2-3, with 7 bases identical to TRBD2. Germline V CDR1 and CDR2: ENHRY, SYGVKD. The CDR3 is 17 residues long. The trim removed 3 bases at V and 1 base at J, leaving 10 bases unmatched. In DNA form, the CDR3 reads TGTGCCATCAGTGACCCCTCTAGCGGAGGGGGCACAGATACGCAGTATTTT. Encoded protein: CAISDPSSGGGTDTQYF.

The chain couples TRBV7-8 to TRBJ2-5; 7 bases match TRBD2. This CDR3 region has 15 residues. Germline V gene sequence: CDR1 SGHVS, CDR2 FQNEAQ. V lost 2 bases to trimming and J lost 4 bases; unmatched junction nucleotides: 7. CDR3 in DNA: TGTGCCAGCAGCTTAATGACTAGCCAGCGAGAGACCCAGTACTTC. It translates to CASSLMTSQRETQYF.

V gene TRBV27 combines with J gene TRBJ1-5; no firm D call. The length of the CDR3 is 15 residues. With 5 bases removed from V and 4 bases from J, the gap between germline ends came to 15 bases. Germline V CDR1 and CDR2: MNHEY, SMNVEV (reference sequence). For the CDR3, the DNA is TGTGCCAGCAGTCACCGGGCATCGGGGAATCAGCCCCAGCATTTT. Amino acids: CASSHRASGNQPQHF.

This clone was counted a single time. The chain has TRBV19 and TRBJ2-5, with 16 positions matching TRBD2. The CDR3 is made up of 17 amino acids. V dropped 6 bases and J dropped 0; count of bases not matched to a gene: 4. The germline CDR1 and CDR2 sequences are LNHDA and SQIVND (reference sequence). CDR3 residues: CASSGTSGGGYQETQYF. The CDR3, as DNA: TGTGCCAGTAGCGGGACTAGCGGGGGGGGGTACCAAGAGACCCAGTACTTC.

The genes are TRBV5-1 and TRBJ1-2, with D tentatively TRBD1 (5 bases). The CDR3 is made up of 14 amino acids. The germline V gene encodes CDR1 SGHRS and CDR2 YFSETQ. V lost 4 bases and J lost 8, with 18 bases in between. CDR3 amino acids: CASSPTGGGEGYTF. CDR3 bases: TGCGCCAGCAGCCCCACCGGGGGGGGAGAAGGCTACACCTTC.

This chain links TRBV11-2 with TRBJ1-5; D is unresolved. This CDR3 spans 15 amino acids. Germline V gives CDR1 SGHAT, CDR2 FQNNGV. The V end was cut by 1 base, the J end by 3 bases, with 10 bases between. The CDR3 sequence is CASSLARGLNQPQHF. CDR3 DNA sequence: TGTGCCAGCAGCTTAGCTCGCGGACTCAATCAGCCCCAGCATTTT.

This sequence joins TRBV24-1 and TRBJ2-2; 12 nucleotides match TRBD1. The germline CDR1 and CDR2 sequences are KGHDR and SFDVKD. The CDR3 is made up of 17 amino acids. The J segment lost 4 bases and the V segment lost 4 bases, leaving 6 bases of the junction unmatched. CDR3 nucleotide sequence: TGTGCCACCAGTGAGATCGGGACAGGGGGCAGCACCGGGGAGCTGTTTTTT. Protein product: CATSEIGTGGSTGELFF.

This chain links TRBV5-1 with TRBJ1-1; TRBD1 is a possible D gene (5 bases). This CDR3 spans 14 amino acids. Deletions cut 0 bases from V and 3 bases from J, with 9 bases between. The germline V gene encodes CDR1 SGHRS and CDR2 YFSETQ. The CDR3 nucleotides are TGCGCCAGCAGCTTGGGCAGGGTTGACACTGAAGCTTTCTTT. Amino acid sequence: CASSLGRVDTEAFF.